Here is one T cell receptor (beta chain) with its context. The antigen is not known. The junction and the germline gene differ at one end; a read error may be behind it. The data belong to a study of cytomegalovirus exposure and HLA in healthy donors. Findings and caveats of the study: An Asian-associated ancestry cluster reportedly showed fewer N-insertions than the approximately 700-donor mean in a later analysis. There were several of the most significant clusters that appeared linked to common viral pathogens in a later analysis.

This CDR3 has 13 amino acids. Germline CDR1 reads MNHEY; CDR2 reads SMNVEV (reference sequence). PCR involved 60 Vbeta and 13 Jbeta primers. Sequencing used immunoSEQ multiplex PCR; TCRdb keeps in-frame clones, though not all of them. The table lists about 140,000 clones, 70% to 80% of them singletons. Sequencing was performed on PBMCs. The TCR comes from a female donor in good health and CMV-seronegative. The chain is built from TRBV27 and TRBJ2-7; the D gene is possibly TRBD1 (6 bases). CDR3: CASSLTGSHEQYF. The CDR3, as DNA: TGTGCCAGCAGTTTGACAGGCTCCCACGAGCAGTACTTC.